A selection of T cell receptor beta chains follows, all from one sample in a study of tumor-infiltrating lymphocytes in oesophageal squamous cell carcinoma. A single record per CDR3 protein comes from TCRdb applying MiXCR to the PCR reads. The sample lists about 21,000 distinct CDR3 sequences, 36% occurring once. Sample: esophageal tumor tissue. These receptors were taken from a male donor with esophageal squamous cell carcinoma. Each CDR3 is given with its conserved first and last residue. D genes are given only for firm matches. Part of the rows lack a size; the others show once, few, many or a class for expanded clones.

CDR3aa	CDR3nt	abundance	v_gene	j_gene	d_gene
CASSLDRSDEQYF	TGTGCCAGCAGCCTGGATCGTAGCGACGAGCAGTACTTC	.	TRBV12-3/TRBV12-4	TRBJ2-7	.
CASRKRLAGGRQAYEQYF	TGTGCCAGCAGGAAACGACTAGCGGGAGGAAGGCAGGCCTACGAGCAGTACTTC	.	TRBV11-2	TRBJ2-7	TRBD2
CASSELQGAPETQYF	TGTGCCAGCAGTGAATTACAGGGTGCACCAGAGACCCAGTACTTC	medium-sized	TRBV6-1	TRBJ2-5	.
CASSLGSGTKPYEQYF	TGTGCCAGCAGCTTAGGAAGCGGGACAAAACCGTACGAGCAGTACTTC	.	TRBV7-2	TRBJ2-7	.
CASSLDGGGTQYF	TGTGCTAGCAGCTTAGACGGAGGAGGGACCCAGTACTTC	medium-sized	TRBV7-7	TRBJ2-5	.
CASSIGGQGVREQFF	TGTGCCAGCAGCATCGGTGGACAGGGGGTACGTGAGCAGTTCTTC	many	TRBV7-9	TRBJ2-1	TRBD1
CASSQTSAWSYNEQFF	TGTGCCAGCAGCCAGACCTCAGCGTGGTCCTACAATGAGCAGTTCTTC	many	TRBV4-2	TRBJ2-1	.
CASRGQSTNTEAFF	TGTGCCAGCAGGGGACAGTCTACGAACACTGAAGCTTTCTTT	.	TRBV7-2	TRBJ1-1	TRBD1
CASSLLGQNTGELFF	TGTGCCAGCAGCTTGTTAGGTCAGAACACCGGGGAGCTGTTTTTT	.	TRBV5-6	TRBJ2-2	.
CASSRTYSEQFF	TGTGCCAGCAGTAGAACCTACAGTGAGCAGTTCTTC	.	TRBV6-8	TRBJ2-1	.
CASSLSEGQPQHF	TGTGCCAGCAGCTTATCGGAAGGTCAGCCCCAGCATTTT	many	TRBV11-2	TRBJ1-5	.
CASSTGLAGGEQYF	TGTGCCAGCAGCACGGGACTAGCGGGAGGTGAGCAGTACTTC	.	TRBV5-6	TRBJ2-5	TRBD2
CAGTEAGGYNEQFF	TGTGCTGGCACAGAAGCGGGGGGCTACAATGAGCAGTTCTTC	few	TRBV6-1	TRBJ2-1	TRBD2
CSARNSGPTDYNEQFF	TGCAGTGCTAGAAACTCGGGCCCGACAGACTACAATGAGCAGTTCTTC	once	TRBV20-1	TRBJ2-1	.
CASSADREYTQYF	TGTGCCAGCAGCGCGGACAGGGAATATACGCAGTATTTT	medium-sized	TRBV7-8	TRBJ2-3	TRBD1
CASSQQLVLLEQFF	TGTGCCAGCAGCCAACAACTAGTTCTACTTGAGCAGTTCTTC	.	TRBV7-2	TRBJ2-1	.
CASSPPWHTDTQYF	TGTGCCAGCAGCCCGCCTTGGCACACAGATACGCAGTATTTT	many	TRBV27	TRBJ2-3	.
CASSALLFPPYEQYF	TGTGCCAGCAGTGCCTTGTTGTTTCCCCCCTACGAGCAGTACTTC	.	TRBV6-1	TRBJ2-7	.
CASSFRRGSQETQYF	TGTGCCAGCAGCTTTCGGCGGGGGAGTCAAGAGACCCAGTACTTC	few	TRBV7-9	TRBJ2-5	TRBD2
CASSYLAGGQRSSYNEQFF	TGTGCCAGCAGCTACCTAGCGGGAGGGCAACGGAGCTCCTACAATGAGCAGTTCTTC	.	TRBV7-2	TRBJ2-1	TRBD2
CASSYGPDMEQFF	TGTGCCAGCAGTTACGGGCCCGACATGGAGCAGTTCTTC	few	TRBV2	TRBJ2-1	.
CASSWTGTNEKLFF	TGTGCCAGCAGTTGGACAGGGACTAATGAAAAACTGTTTTTT	.	TRBV6-1	TRBJ1-4	TRBD1
CASSSPGQGGSGAPNEQFF	TGTGCCAGCAGTTCCCCGGGACAGGGTGGCTCTGGTGCCCCCAATGAGCAGTTCTTC	many	TRBV28	TRBJ2-1	TRBD1
CASSARDRVDYGYTF	TGTGCCAGCAGTGCGAGGGACAGGGTAGACTATGGCTACACCTTC	many	TRBV28	TRBJ1-2	TRBD1
CASRPDAENAEQYF	TGTGCCAGTAGACCCGACGCCGAAAACGCCGAGCAGTACTTC	few	TRBV19	TRBJ2-7	.
CASRPLLRLYEQYF	TGCGCCAGCAGGCCGCTGTTACGGCTCTACGAGCAGTACTTC	many	TRBV10-2	TRBJ2-7	.
CASSLKDLYNSPLHF	TGTGCCAGCAGCTTAAAGGACCTTTATAATTCACCCCTCCACTTC	few	TRBV7-8	TRBJ2-4	.
CASSQAFGQGYYGYTF	TGCGCCAGCAGCCAAGCATTCGGACAGGGCTACTATGGCTACACCTTC	many	TRBV4-1	TRBJ1-2	TRBD1
CATSDPGTSGRADEQFF	TGTGCCACCAGTGATCCCGGGACTAGCGGGAGGGCCGATGAGCAGTTCTTC	once	TRBV24-1	TRBJ2-1	TRBD2
CASSYGWRGRYEQYF	TGTGCCAGCAGTTACGGGTGGCGGGGGAGGTACGAGCAGTACTTC	many	TRBV6-2/TRBV6-3	TRBJ2-7	TRBD2
CASSKDRVAYNEQFF	TGTGCCAGCAGCAAGGACAGGGTGGCCTACAATGAGCAGTTCTTC	few	TRBV7-2	TRBJ2-1	TRBD1
CASSYSNRDTIYEQYF	TGTGCCAGCAGTTACTCGAACCGGGACACGATTTACGAGCAGTACTTC	medium-sized	TRBV6-6	TRBJ2-7	.
CASSQAHRGNTEAFF	TGCGCCAGCAGCCAAGCACACAGGGGGAACACTGAAGCTTTCTTT	many	TRBV4-1	TRBJ1-1	TRBD1
CASSEGFLAGGPRETQFF	TGTGCCAGCAGTGAAGGGTTCCTAGCGGGAGGGCCTCGAGAGACCCAGTTCTTC	.	TRBV6-1	TRBJ2-1	TRBD2
CASSLAGETQYF	TGTGCCAGCAGCTTAGCCGGCGAGACCCAGTACTTC	few	TRBV7-7	TRBJ2-5	.
CASSPDPRTYGYTF	TGTGCCAGCAGCCCGGACCCGCGGACTTATGGCTACACCTTC	few	TRBV11-2	TRBJ1-2	.
CASSFFGGGRYEQYF	TGTGCCAGCAGTTTTTTCGGAGGGGGCCGGTACGAGCAGTACTTC	.	TRBV27	TRBJ2-7	.
CASGQSSGRLEETQYF	TGTGCCAGCGGACAATCTAGCGGGAGATTGGAAGAGACCCAGTACTTC	many	TRBV28	TRBJ2-5	TRBD2
CASSLRLLDGAFF	TGTGCCAGCAGCTTACGGCTCTTAGATGGAGCTTTCTTT	medium-sized	TRBV7-2	TRBJ1-1	.
CASSTTSGQGASAFF	TGTGCCAGCTCAACCACGAGCGGACAGGGGGCGAGTGCTTTCTTT	.	TRBV18	TRBJ1-1	TRBD1
CASSSSGRVSEQYF	TGTGCCAGCAGCTCTAGCGGGAGGGTTTCCGAGCAGTACTTC	medium-sized	TRBV7-3	TRBJ2-7	TRBD2
CASSLGLTGQETQYF	TGTGCCAGCAGCTTAGGTTTGACAGGACAAGAGACCCAGTACTTC	.	TRBV7-9	TRBJ2-5	.
CASSLVGYNEQFF	TGTGCCAGCAGCTTAGTGGGGTACAATGAGCAGTTCTTC	medium-sized	TRBV7-6	TRBJ2-1	.
CASSGLAGSSYEQYF	TGTGCCAGCAGTGGCCTAGCGGGGAGCTCCTACGAGCAGTACTTC	many	TRBV6-1	TRBJ2-7	TRBD2
CAISESGKREQGEQYF	TGTGCCATCAGTGAGTCAGGCAAGCGGGAGCAGGGAGAGCAGTACTTC	.	TRBV10-3	TRBJ2-7	TRBD2
CASTSVSFGQPQHF	TGTGCCAGTACGTCAGTTTCGTTCGGTCAGCCCCAGCATTTT	many	TRBV19	TRBJ1-5	.
CASAGTDTDTQYF	TGTGCTAGTGCTGGGACAGACACAGATACGCAGTATTTT	many	TRBV12-5	TRBJ2-3	TRBD1
CASSPSGGTQPQHF	TGTGCCAGCAGCCCCTCGGGGGGGACGCAGCCCCAGCATTTT	many	TRBV6-1	TRBJ1-5	.
CASSTGAGTEAFF	TGTGCCAGCAGCACCGGGGCAGGAACTGAAGCTTTCTTT	medium-sized	TRBV7-2	TRBJ1-1	.
CASSLGGGSYNEQFF	TGTGCCAGCAGCTTAGGGGGAGGGTCCTACAATGAGCAGTTCTTC	medium-sized	TRBV7-8	TRBJ2-1	TRBD2
CASSPSYLGTDTQYF	TGTGCCAGCAGCCCGTCCTACCTAGGCACAGATACGCAGTATTTT	many	TRBV7-3	TRBJ2-3	.
CASSPEERGDYEQYF	TGTGCCAGCAGCCCGGAGGAGCGGGGGGACTACGAGCAGTACTTC	.	TRBV7-6	TRBJ2-7	TRBD2
CASSGRDPIGSTQYF	TGTGCCAGCAGTGGCCGGGACCCCATAGGAAGTACGCAGTATTTT	.	TRBV6-1	TRBJ2-3	.
CASSLVLLYNEQFF	TGTGCCAGCAGCTTAGTGCTTCTATACAATGAGCAGTTCTTC	once	TRBV7-2	TRBJ2-1	.
CRTTGLAGVSSYNEQFF	TGCAGGACTACGGGACTAGCGGGTGTTAGCTCCTACAATGAGCAGTTCTTC	few	TRBV29-1	TRBJ2-1	TRBD2
CASSPGTGVAGGRNEQFF	TGTGCCAGCAGCCCAGGGACAGGGGTGGCCGGGGGTCGTAATGAGCAGTTCTTC	.	TRBV7-9	TRBJ2-1	TRBD1